The clone carrying this TCR beta chain is a singleton in its sample. The antigen is undetermined. The CDR3 sequence is 17 residues long. The V end was cut by 1 base, the J end by 2 bases, with 16 bases between. The V gene's germline CDR1 is SGDLS and CDR2 YYNGEE. Sequencing used immunoSEQ multiplex PCR; TCRdb keeps in-frame clones, though not all of them. The repertoire holds about 120,000 clones, with about 95% as singletons. The data originate from a study of graft-versus-host responses after intestinal transplantation. Overall study: After anti-thymocyte globulin induction, recipients took tacrolimus and steroids for 2 to 3 years.

General study points: GvH clones turned up in recipient marrow; some had shown up first in ileum or blood.

This chain uses TRBV9 with TRBJ1-3; D ambiguous. The starting material was unstimulated CD8+ T cells sorted from spleen or lymph node cells, obtained before intestinal transplant. The clonotype was recovered from a human donor who received an intestinal transplant. The CDR3 here is CASSVTEGVGPGNTIYF. The CDR3 DNA reads as TGTGCCAGCAGCGTAACAGAGGGAGTAGGCCCTGGAAACACCATATATTTT.